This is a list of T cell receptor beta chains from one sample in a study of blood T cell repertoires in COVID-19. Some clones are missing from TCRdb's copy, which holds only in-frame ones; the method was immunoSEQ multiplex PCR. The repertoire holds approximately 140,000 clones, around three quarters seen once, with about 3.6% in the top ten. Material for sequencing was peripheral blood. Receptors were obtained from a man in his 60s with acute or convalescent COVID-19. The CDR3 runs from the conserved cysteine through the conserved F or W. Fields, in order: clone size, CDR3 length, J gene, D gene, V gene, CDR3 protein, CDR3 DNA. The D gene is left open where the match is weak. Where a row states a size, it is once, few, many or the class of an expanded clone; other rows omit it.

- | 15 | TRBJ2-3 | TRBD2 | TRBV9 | CASSVATSVTDTQYF | TGTGCCAGCAGCGTAGCCACTAGCGTGACAGATACGCAGTATTTT
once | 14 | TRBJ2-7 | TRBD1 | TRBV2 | CASSPLGGLHEQYF | TGTGCCAGCAGTCCCCTAGGGGGCCTCCACGAGCAGTACTTC
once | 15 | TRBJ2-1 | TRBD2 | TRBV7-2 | CASSLQAGEDVEQFF | TGTGCCAGCAGCTTACAGGCGGGGGAAGACGTTGAGCAGTTCTTC
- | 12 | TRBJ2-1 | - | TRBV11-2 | CASSFPADEQFF | TGTGCCAGCAGCTTCCCAGCGGACGAGCAGTTCTTC
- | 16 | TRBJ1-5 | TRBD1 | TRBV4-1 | CASSQEDGTGGQPQHF | TGCGCCAGCAGCCAAGAAGACGGGACAGGGGGCCAGCCCCAGCATTTT
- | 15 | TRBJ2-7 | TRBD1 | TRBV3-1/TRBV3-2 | CASTSGQGASYEQYF | TGTGCCAGCACCTCGGGACAGGGGGCCTCCTACGAGCAGTACTTC
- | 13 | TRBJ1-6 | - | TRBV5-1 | CASSLEEFTPLHF | TGCGCCAGCAGCTTGGAGGAGTTCACACCCCTCCACTTT
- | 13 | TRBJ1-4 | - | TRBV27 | CASSRVGNEKLFF | TGTGCCAGCTCGAGGGTAGGGAATGAAAAACTGTTTTTT
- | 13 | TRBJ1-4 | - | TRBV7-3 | CASSLQINEKLFF | TGTGCCAGCAGCTTGCAGATAAATGAAAAACTGTTTTTT
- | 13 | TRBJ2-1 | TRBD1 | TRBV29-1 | CSVVAGGWNEQFF | TGCAGCGTTGTGGCAGGGGGCTGGAATGAGCAGTTCTTC
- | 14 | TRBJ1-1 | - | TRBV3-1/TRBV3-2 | CASSPPSGYTEAFF | TGTGCCAGCAGCCCACCCTCAGGGTACACTGAAGCTTTCTTT
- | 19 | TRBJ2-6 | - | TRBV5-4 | CASSLRRGAGGSGANVLTF | TGTGCCAGCAGCCTACGCAGGGGGGCAGGGGGCTCTGGGGCCAACGTCCTGACTTTC
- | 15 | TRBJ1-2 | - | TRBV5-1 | CASSLPGPANYGYTF | TGCGCCAGCAGCTTGCCAGGGCCAGCTAACTATGGCTACACCTTC
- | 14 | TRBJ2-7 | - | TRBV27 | CASSMGGDPYEQYF | TGTGCCAGCAGCATGGGGGGTGATCCCTACGAGCAGTACTTC
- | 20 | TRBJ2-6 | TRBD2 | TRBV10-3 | CAISESAPGGGDSGANVLTF | TGTGCCATCAGTGAGTCAGCCCCCGGTGGGGGGGATTCTGGGGCCAACGTCCTGACTTTC
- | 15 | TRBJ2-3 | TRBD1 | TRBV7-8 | CASSVQGEQADTQYF | TGTGCCAGCAGCGTTCAGGGGGAACAGGCAGATACGCAGTATTTT
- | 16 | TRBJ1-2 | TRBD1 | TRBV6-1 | CASSGGTGRFDYGYTF | TGTGCCAGCAGTGGGGGGACAGGGCGGTTTGACTATGGCTACACCTTC
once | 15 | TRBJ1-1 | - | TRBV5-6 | CASSLMNLLVLEAFF | TGTGCCAGCAGCTTAATGAACCTATTAGTCTTGGAAGCTTTCTTT
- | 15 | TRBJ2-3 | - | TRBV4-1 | CASSQGLSGADTQYF | TGCGCCAGCAGCCAAGGTCTATCAGGGGCAGATACGCAGTATTTT
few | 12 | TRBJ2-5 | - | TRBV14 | CASSQDLGPQYF | TGTGCCAGCAGCCAAGATTTGGGCCCCCAGTACTTC
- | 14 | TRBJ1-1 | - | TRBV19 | CASSILQGNTEAFF | TGTGCCAGTAGTATATTACAGGGGAACACTGAAGCTTTCTTT
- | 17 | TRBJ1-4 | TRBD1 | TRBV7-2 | CASSSLVPGQPNEKLFF | TGTGCCAGCAGCTCCCTGGTCCCGGGACAGCCGAATGAAAAACTGTTTTTT
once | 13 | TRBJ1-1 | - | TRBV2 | CASTTGRNTEAFF | TGTGCCAGCACTACAGGCCGGAACACTGAAGCTTTCTTT
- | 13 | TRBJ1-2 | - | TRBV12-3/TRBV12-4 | CASSLTTGRGYTF | TGTGCCAGCAGTCTTACGACAGGACGTGGCTACACCTTC
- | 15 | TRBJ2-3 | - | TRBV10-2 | CASSDPNQGPDTQYF | TGCGCCAGCAGTGATCCAAACCAGGGCCCAGATACGCAGTATTTT
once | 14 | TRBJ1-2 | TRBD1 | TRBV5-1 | CASSLVTGEGGYTF | TGCGCCAGCAGCTTGGTGACAGGGGAGGGTGGCTACACCTTC
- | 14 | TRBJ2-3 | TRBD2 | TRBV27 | CASSEGLALDTQYF | TGTGCCAGCAGTGAGGGACTAGCGTTAGATACGCAGTATTTT
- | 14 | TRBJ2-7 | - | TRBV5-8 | CASSLEPGGYEQYF | TGTGCCAGCAGCTTGGAGCCAGGAGGCTACGAGCAGTACTTC
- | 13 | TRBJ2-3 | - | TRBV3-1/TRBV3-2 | CASSQRDSDTQYF | TGTGCCAGCAGCCAGCGGGACTCTGATACGCAGTATTTT
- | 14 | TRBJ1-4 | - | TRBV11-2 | CASSKGATNEKLFF | TGTGCCAGCAGTAAGGGGGCAACTAATGAAAAACTGTTTTTT
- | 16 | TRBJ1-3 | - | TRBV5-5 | CASSFGAVSSGNTIYF | TGTGCCAGCAGCTTCGGAGCCGTTAGCTCGGGAAACACCATATATTTT
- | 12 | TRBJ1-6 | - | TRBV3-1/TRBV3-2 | CASSPLAGTLHF | TGTGCCAGCAGCCCTTTAGCGGGCACCCTCCACTTT
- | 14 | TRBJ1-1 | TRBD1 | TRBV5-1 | CASSSGQGNTEAFF | TGCGCCAGCAGCTCGGGACAGGGGAACACTGAAGCTTTCTTT
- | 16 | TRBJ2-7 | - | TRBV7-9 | CASSSKFQGFSYEQYF | TGTGCCAGCAGCTCGAAGTTTCAGGGTTTCTCCTACGAGCAGTACTTC
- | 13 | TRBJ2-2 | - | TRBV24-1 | CATSADYLSELFF | TGTGCCACCAGTGCCGATTACCTAAGCGAGCTGTTTTTT
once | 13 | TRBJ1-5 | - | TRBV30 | CAWSGQSSQPQHF | TGTGCCTGGTCAGGGCAATCAAGTCAGCCCCAGCATTTT
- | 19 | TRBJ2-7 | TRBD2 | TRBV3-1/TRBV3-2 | CASSQDGQDRLAGGHEQYF | TGTGCCAGCAGCCAAGATGGACAGGACCGACTAGCGGGAGGCCACGAGCAGTACTTC
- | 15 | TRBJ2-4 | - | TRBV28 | CASSETGLGKNIQYF | TGTGCCAGCAGTGAAACAGGGTTAGGCAAAAACATTCAGTACTTC
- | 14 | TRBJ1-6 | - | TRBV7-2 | CASSLQGYNSPLHF | TGTGCCAGCAGCCTACAGGGTTATAATTCACCCCTCCACTTT
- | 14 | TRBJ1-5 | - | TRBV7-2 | CASSGGTMNQPQHF | TGTGCCAGCAGCGGGGGCACGATGAACCAGCCCCAGCATTTT
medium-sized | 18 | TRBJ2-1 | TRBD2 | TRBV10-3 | CAISESLGSGRTHNEQFF | TGTGCCATCAGTGAGTCCCTAGGTAGCGGGAGGACCCACAATGAGCAGTTCTTC
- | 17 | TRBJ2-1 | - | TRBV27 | CASSLRWTPGSYNEQFF | TGTGCCAGCAGTTTAAGATGGACCCCAGGGTCCTACAATGAGCAGTTCTTC
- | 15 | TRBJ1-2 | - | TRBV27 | CASSLEGIGRSGYTF | TGTGCCAGCAGTTTGGAGGGTATTGGTCGCTCTGGCTACACCTTC
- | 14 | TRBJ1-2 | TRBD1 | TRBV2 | CASSRTGGQEGYTF | TGTGCCAGCAGTCGCACAGGGGGCCAAGAAGGCTACACCTTC
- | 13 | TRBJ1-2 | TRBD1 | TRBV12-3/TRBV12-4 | CASSLQGARGYTF | TGTGCCAGCAGTTTACAGGGGGCGCGGGGCTACACCTTC
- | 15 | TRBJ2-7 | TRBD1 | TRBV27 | CASSFQGQGRYEQYF | TGTGCCAGCAGTTTCCAGGGACAGGGTCGATACGAGCAGTACTTC
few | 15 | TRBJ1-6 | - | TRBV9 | CASSVGGGEDSPLHF | TGTGCCAGCAGCGTAGGGGGGGGCGAGGACTCACCCCTCCACTTT